The 25 T cell receptor beta chains in this list originate from one sample, sequenced in a study of blood T cells in healthy people across ages. A second roughly 7 to 12 cycle PCR used barcoded and J-beta primers. In TCRdb, the 5' RACE reads were re-called with MiXCR into one record per CDR3 protein. The data show about 2 million distinct CDR3 sequences, less than 50% seen once. The sequencing sample was made of blood. The receptors were sampled from a woman in her 40s in good health.

V is TRBV4-1 and J is TRBJ2-1; 8 bases agree with TRBD1. This CDR3 has 16 residues. Germline values: CDR1 MGHRA, CDR2 YSYEKL. The junction had 8 bases not matched to a gene; V was cut back by 5 bases and J by 2 bases. CDR3 region: CASSDFRQGPYNEQFF. CDR3 DNA: TGCGCCAGCAGCGATTTTCGACAGGGGCCCTACAATGAGCAGTTCTTC.

The V and J genes are TRBV6-5 and TRBJ2-5; tentatively, D is TRBD1 or TRBD2 (5 bases each). The CDR3 totals 13 residues. Germline CDR1 and CDR2: MNHEY and SVGAGI. V gave up 6 bases and J gave up 5 bases, with 13 bases separating them. CDR3 nucleotides: TGTGCCAGCAGGGCTCTGGGGGTGGAGACCCAGTACTTC. Translated, it gives CASRALGVETQYF.

The gene calls are TRBV29-1 and TRBJ2-5; 8 bases match TRBD2. With 5 bases clipped from V and 7 bases from J, the junction kept 24 bases outside the gene matches. CDR1 is SQVTM and CDR2 is ANQGSEA in the germline V gene. The CDR3 contains 18 residues. This CDR3 reads CSVPEEGLDDFKWGTQYF. CDR3 coding DNA: TGCAGCGTTCCCGAAGAGGGACTAGATGATTTCAAGTGGGGGACCCAGTACTTC. Drawing the rest from reference TRBV29-1 and TRBJ2-5, the complete variable domain is SAVISQKPSRDICQRGTSLTIQCQVDSQVTMMFWYRQQPGQSLTLIATANQGSEATYESGFVIDKFPISRPNLTFSTLTVSNMSPEDSSIYLCSVPEEGLDDFKWGTQYFGPGTRLLVL.

The rearrangement links TRBV6-1 to TRBJ1-5, with 7 bases aligning to TRBD1. Germline-derived CDR1 and CDR2 are MNHNS and SASEGT. The CDR3 is 15 residues long. The junction had 12 bases not matched to a gene; V was cut back by 6 bases and J by 7 bases. CDR3: CASSQGGGVRQPQHF. As DNA, the CDR3 is TGTGCCAGCAGCCAGGGAGGGGGCGTTCGGCAGCCCCAGCATTTT.

J is TRBJ2-1 and V is TRBV20-1; 8 bases are shared with TRBD2. With 6 bases clipped from V and 7 bases from J, the junction kept 11 bases outside the gene matches. The germline CDR1 and CDR2 sequences are DFQATT and SNEGSKA (reference sequence). The CDR3 extends over 14 amino acids. For the CDR3, the DNA is TGCAGTGCGAGGCGGGGGGCCCCCTTAAATGAGCAGTTCTTC. Its translation is CSARRGAPLNEQFF.

This clonotype was picked up a small number of times. The V call is TRBV20-1, the J call TRBJ2-1; D possibly corresponds to TRBD1 (5 bases). CDR1 is DFQATT and CDR2 is SNEGSKA in the germline V gene (reference sequence). Trimming cost V 4 bases and J 3 bases, with 16 bases left between them. The CDR3 contains 15 residues. The CDR3 sequence is CSAKIPDKIYNEQFF. In DNA, the CDR3 is TGCAGTGCTAAAATCCCGGACAAGATCTACAATGAGCAGTTCTTC.

This clonotype was seen only a few times. This chain links TRBV27 with TRBJ1-2; D unclear. CDR3 size: 12 residues. The V end was cut by 5 bases, the J end by 8 bases, with 12 bases between. CDR1 is MNHEY and CDR2 is SMNVEV in the germline V gene (reference sequence). CDR3 sequence: CASSPQYGGYTF. In DNA, the CDR3 is TGTGCCAGCAGTCCCCAGTACGGAGGCTACACCTTC.

This chain links TRBV6-2 or TRBV6-3 with TRBJ2-7; 9 nucleotides line up with TRBD2. CDR1 is MNHEY, CDR2 SVGEGT, per germline. The CDR3 is made up of 17 amino acids. Unmatched junction bases numbered 11, after V lost 2 bases and J lost 3 bases. CDR3 DNA: TGTGCCAGCAGTTACCCCTTTCTGCGGGGGGGAAACTACGAGCAGTACTTC. It encodes CASSYPFLRGGNYEQYF.

This chain uses TRBV20-1 with TRBJ1-5; 7 positions match TRBD1. Germline V gene data show CDR1 as DFQATT and CDR2 as SNEGSKA (reference sequence). The J segment lost 7 bases and the V segment lost 0 bases, leaving 12 bases of the junction unmatched. This CDR3 region has 16 residues. DNA of the CDR3: TGCAGTGCTAGAGATTCACGACAGGGCAATACGCAGCCCCAGCATTTT. Protein product: CSARDSRQGNTQPQHF.

The CDR3 DNA follows: TGTGCCAGCAGCGGAGAAGCGGGGGGATTCTACGAGCAGTACTTC. This translates into CASSGEAGGFYEQYF. This sequence joins TRBV2 and TRBJ2-5, with 9 bases lining up with TRBD2. The J call may be faulty, since TRBJ2-7 better matches the DNA end. Germline CDR1 is SNHLY and CDR2 is FYNNEI. There are 15 residues in the CDR3.

This rearrangement joins TRBV7-6 to TRBJ1-2, with D possibly being TRBD1 (5 bases). This CDR3 is built from 17 residues. Per germline, CDR1 SGHVS and CDR2 FNYEAQ. Trimming stripped 0 bases from V and 8 bases from J, with 22 bases between. The CDR3 DNA sequence: TGTGCCAGCAGCTTAGCTGGGACGCCTTTAGCCCCGGCCGGCTACACCTTC. It is translated as CASSLAGTPLAPAGYTF.

This clonotype was recorded many times. The V gene is TRBV6-2 or TRBV6-3, the J gene TRBJ2-1; 11 bases are shared with TRBD2. Germline V gene lookup returns CDR1 MNHEY and CDR2 SVGEGT. V dropped 4 bases and J dropped 2; count of bases not matched to a gene: 1. The CDR3 extends over 15 amino acids. The CDR3, as DNA: TGTGCCAGCAGTTCACTAGCGGGGGCCTACAATGAGCAGTTCTTC. Translation: CASSSLAGAYNEQFF.

This clonotype was counted only a few times. This chain uses TRBV20-1 with TRBJ2-7; 7 bases map to TRBD2. The CDR3 runs 15 residues. The V gene's germline CDR1 is DFQATT and CDR2 SNEGSKA (reference sequence). J gave up 2 bases and V 5 bases, and 12 bases lay outside the gene matches. CDR3 region: CSAPRPPAGAYEQYF. The CDR3 nucleotides read TGCAGTGCTCCCAGGCCCCCGGCGGGGGCCTACGAGCAGTACTTC.

The chain recombines TRBV29-1 with TRBJ2-3; the D gene is possibly TRBD1 (5 bases). The length of the CDR3 is 13 residues. The germline CDR1 and CDR2 sequences are SQVTM and ANQGSEA. Trimming took 5 bases from V and 4 from J, leaving 13 bases between them. CDR3: CSVYHDSPDTQYF. The CDR3 DNA follows: TGCAGCGTTTACCACGACAGCCCAGATACGCAGTATTTT.

Only a few counts were recorded for this clonotype. V is TRBV12-3 or TRBV12-4 and J is TRBJ2-6; possible D gene TRBD1, 6 bases. The CDR3 covers 17 residues. V shed 6 bases and J shed 0 bases, with 15 bases lying between them. The CDR3 DNA is TGTGCCAGCAGATCTACAGGGTCAAACTCTGGGGCCAACGTCCTGACTTTC. Translated, it gives CASRSTGSNSGANVLTF.

V usage is TRBV18 and J usage is TRBJ1-5; D perhaps matches TRBD1 (5 bases). Germline CDR1 and CDR2: KGHSH and LQKENI. This CDR3 region has 15 residues. The V end was cut by 3 bases, the J end by 0 bases, with 9 bases between. Here the CDR3 reads CASSPGRHSNQPQHF. The CDR3 nucleotides read TGTGCCAGCTCACCGGGACGGCATAGCAATCAGCCCCAGCATTTT. Looking up the rest from reference TRBV18 and TRBJ1-5 gives the full variable domain: NAGVMQNPRHLVRRRGQEARLRCSPMKGHSHVYWYRQLPEEGLKFMVYLQKENIIDESGMPKERFSAEFPKEGPSILRIQQVVRGDSAAYFCASSPGRHSNQPQHFGDGTRLSIL.

This clonotype was seen ten or more times. V and J are TRBV7-2 and TRBJ2-3; TRBD1 matches 10 bases. Looked up from germline, CDR1 is SGHTA and CDR2 is FQGNSA. The CDR3 is made up of 16 amino acids. Losses at the gene ends were 1 base for V and 3 bases for J; bases not matched to a gene: 4. In DNA, the CDR3 is TGTGCCAGCAGCTTAGGGACAGGGGGTCGGACAGATACGCAGTATTTT. Translation: CASSLGTGGRTDTQYF.

The chain is built from TRBV5-6 and TRBJ2-4, with TRBD1 matching 7 bases. The end of the DNA aligns better with TRBJ2-7, so the J call may be wrong. Germline CDR1 and CDR2: SGHDT and YYEEEE. The CDR3 runs 14 residues. The CDR3 DNA is TGTGCCAGCAGCTTGGGTAGGGGGCTAAGCGAGCAGTACTTC. Its translation is CASSLGRGLSEQYF.

The rearrangement joins TRBV5-1 to TRBJ2-3, with D unresolved. CDR1 SGHRS and CDR2 YFSETQ come from the germline V gene. The CDR3 covers 15 residues. V was clipped by 4 bases and J by 0 bases, with 12 bases between them. CDR3 DNA: TGCGCCAGCAGCCATCGGCACCCTAGCACAGATACGCAGTATTTT. Its protein is CASSHRHPSTDTQYF. Full variable domain (missing parts from reference TRBV5-1 and TRBJ2-3): KAGVTQTPRYLIKTRGQQVTLSCSPISGHRSVSWYQQTPGQGLQFLFEYFSETQRNKGNFPGRFSGRQFSNSRSEMNVSTLELGDSALYLCASSHRHPSTDTQYFGPGTRLTVL.

This clonotype has just one count. The rearrangement links TRBV9 to TRBJ2-4; 9 bases match TRBD1. Gene TRBJ2-5 matches the end of the DNA better, so the J call may be wrong. Looked up from germline, CDR1 is SGDLS and CDR2 is YYNGEE. The CDR3 loop spans 18 amino acids. For the CDR3, the DNA is TGTGCCAGCAGCCCAAGTTCTTCCGGGACAGGGCACGGAAAGACCCAGTACTTC. Protein sequence: CASSPSSSGTGHGKTQYF.

This clonotype was detected only a few times. This chain uses TRBV2 with TRBJ2-5; TRBD2 is a possible D gene (5 bases). Germline CDR1 and CDR2: SNHLY and FYNNEI. The CDR3 has 14 amino acids. V gave up 8 bases and J gave up 2 bases, with 15 bases separating them. This chain's CDR3 is CASYKGLSQETQYF. The CDR3 DNA sequence: TGTGCCAGCTATAAAGGACTTTCTCAAGAGACCCAGTACTTC.

This clonotype showed up just a few times. J is TRBJ2-3 and V is TRBV20-1, with 13 bases matching TRBD2. There are 13 residues in the CDR3. Germline lookup yields CDR1 DFQATT and CDR2 SNEGSKA (reference sequence). CDR3 sequence: CLTSGGPPDTQYF. The CDR3 DNA is TGCTTGACTAGCGGGGGGCCTCCAGATACGCAGTATTTT.

This clonotype has a handful of counts. This sequence joins TRBV7-2 and TRBJ2-5, with 11 bases matching TRBD2. The CDR3 contains 16 residues. J was trimmed by 1 base and V by 1 base; bases with no gene match: 2. CDR1 is SGHTA and CDR2 is FQGNSA in the germline V gene. The CDR3 region is CASSLGGLAAQETQYF. The DNA of the CDR3 is TGTGCCAGCAGCTTAGGGGGACTAGCGGCCCAAGAGACCCAGTACTTC.

This chain uses TRBV4-3 with TRBJ2-7; 10 bases match TRBD2. The germline V gene has CDR1 LGHNA and CDR2 YSLEER. This CDR3 is 15 amino acids long. With 1 base clipped from V and 7 bases from J, the junction kept 7 bases outside the gene matches. The CDR3 bases are TGCGCCAGCAGCCAAGCTAGCGGGGGTTACAATGAGCAGTACTTC. This codes for CASSQASGGYNEQYF.

This clonotype came up a few times. This chain links TRBV12-3 or TRBV12-4 with TRBJ2-3; the D gene is possibly TRBD2 (7 bases). V was clipped by 0 bases and J by 10 bases, with 17 bases between them. The CDR3 is 15 residues long. The CDR3, as DNA: TGTGCCAGCAGTTTAGCGGTGGGGGGGCCGCATCCGCAGTATTTT. Its translation is CASSLAVGGPHPQYF.